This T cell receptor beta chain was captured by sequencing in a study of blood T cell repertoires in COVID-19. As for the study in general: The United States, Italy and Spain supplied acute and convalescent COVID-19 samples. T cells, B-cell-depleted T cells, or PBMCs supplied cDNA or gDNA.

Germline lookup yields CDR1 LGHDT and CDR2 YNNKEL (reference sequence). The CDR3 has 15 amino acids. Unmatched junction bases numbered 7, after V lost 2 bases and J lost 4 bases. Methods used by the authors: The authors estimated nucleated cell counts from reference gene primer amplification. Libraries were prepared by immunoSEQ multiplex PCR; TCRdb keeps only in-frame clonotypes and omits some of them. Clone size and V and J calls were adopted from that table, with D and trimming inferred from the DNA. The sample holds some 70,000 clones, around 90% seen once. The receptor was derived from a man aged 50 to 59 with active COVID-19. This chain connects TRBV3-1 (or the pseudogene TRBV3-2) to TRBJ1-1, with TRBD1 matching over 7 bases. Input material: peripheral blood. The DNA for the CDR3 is TGTGCCAGCAGCCAATACAGGACAGGTGGCACTGAAGCTTTCTTT. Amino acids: CASSQYRTGGTEAFF.